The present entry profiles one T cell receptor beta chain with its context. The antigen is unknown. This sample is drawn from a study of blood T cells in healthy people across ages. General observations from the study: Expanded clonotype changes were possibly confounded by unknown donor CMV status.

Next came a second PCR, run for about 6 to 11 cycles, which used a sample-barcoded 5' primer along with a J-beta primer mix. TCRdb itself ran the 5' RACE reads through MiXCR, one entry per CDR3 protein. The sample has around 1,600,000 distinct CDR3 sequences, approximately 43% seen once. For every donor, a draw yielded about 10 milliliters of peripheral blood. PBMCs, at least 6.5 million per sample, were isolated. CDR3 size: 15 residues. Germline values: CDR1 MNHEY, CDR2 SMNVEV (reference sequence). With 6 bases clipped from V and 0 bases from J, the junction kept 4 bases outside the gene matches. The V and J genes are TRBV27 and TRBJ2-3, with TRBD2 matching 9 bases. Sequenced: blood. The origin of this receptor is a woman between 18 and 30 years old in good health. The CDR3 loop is CASRGLALSTDTQYF. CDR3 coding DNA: TGTGCCAGCAGAGGACTAGCGCTAAGCACAGATACGCAGTATTTT.